Shown below are 7 T cell receptor beta chains from a single sample sequenced in a study of Ad26.COV2.S vaccination and SARS-CoV-2 variants. Treatment denoted: around 19 received Ad26.COV2.S at low or high dose, single or two shots; a few received placebo; per-sample allocation not given. At day 63 after the first vaccine or placebo injection, samples were drawn. The method was immunoSEQ multiplex PCR; TCRdb's version includes in-frame clones alone and lacks a portion of them. The sample yields some 340,000 clones, over 80% seen once. Here the sequenced sample was peripheral blood, taken in a trial of Ad26.COV2.S vaccine versus placebo. All receptors derive from a person aged 18-60 years who received the Ad26.COV2.S COVID-19 vaccine or a placebo.

The rearrangement uses TRBV6-5 and TRBJ1-6, with D hard to call. Trimming took off 5 bases at V and 7 bases at J, with 6 bases between the two ends. Germline assignment: CDR1 MNHEY and CDR2 SVGAGI. The CDR3 has 12 residues. The CDR3, as DNA: TGTGCCAGCAGTCAGCTAAATTCACCCCTCCACTTT. The encoded protein is CASSQLNSPLHF.

This clone has only one observation. The chain combines TRBV3-1 (or the pseudogene TRBV3-2) with TRBJ2-1; the D gene is possibly TRBD2 (5 bases). V was clipped by 0 bases and J by 3 bases, with 9 bases between them. The CDR3 sequence is 15 residues long. Looked up from germline, CDR1 is LGHDT and CDR2 is YNNKEL (reference sequence). The CDR3 region is CASSQDGIFYNEQFF. DNA for the CDR3: TGTGCCAGCAGCCAAGACGGGATTTTCTACAATGAGCAGTTCTTC.

As for this clone: At one end, the junction sequence differs from germline, possibly due to a read error. The chain employs TRBV30 and TRBJ1-5; TRBD1 aligns across 7 bases. This CDR3 is built from 15 residues. Germline assignment: CDR1 GTSNPN and CDR2 SVGIG (reference sequence). The CDR3 DNA reads as TGTGCCTGGAGTGTCGGAGACAGGGATAATCGGCCCCAGCATTTT. This sequence encodes CAWSVGDRDNRPQHF. The whole variable domain, filled in from reference TRBV30 and TRBJ1-5, reads SQTIHQWPATLVQPVGSPLSLECTVEGTSNPNLYWYRQAAGRGLQLLFYSVGIGQISSEVPQNLSASRPQDRQFILSSKKLLLSDSGFYLCAWSVGDRDNRPQHFGDGTRLSIL.

The CDR3 DNA reads TGTGCCAGCATGGAACTCTCCTATAATTCACCCCTCCACTTT. This codes for CASMELSYNSPLHF. The J gene is TRBJ1-6, the V gene TRBV2; D is uncertain. The V end lost 7 bases, the J end lost 0 bases, and 7 bases lay between the germline ends. The germline V gene has CDR1 SNHLY and CDR2 FYNNEI. The CDR3 is made up of 14 amino acids.

DNA for the CDR3: TGTGCCAGCAGCTTGGGGGGTGGAGAGACCCAGTACTTC. It codes for CASSLGGGETQYF. The V call is TRBV5-8, the J call TRBJ2-5; no firm D call. This CDR3 region has 13 residues. Germline assignment: CDR1 SGHTS and CDR2 YDEGEE. Trimming removed 0 bases from V and 4 bases from J, with 7 bases in between.

This clone was recorded only once. CDR3 nucleotide sequence: TGTGCCAGCAGCGTAGATACTAGCGGGGGCCTACTGGATACGCAGTATTTT. Its translation: CASSVDTSGGLLDTQYF. V gene TRBV9 combines with J gene TRBJ2-3; 11 positions match TRBD2. J gave up 6 bases and V 0 bases, and 9 bases lay outside the gene matches. Per the germline V gene, CDR1 is SGDLS and CDR2 is YYNGEE. The CDR3 sequence is 17 residues long.

V is TRBV6-5 and J is TRBJ1-4; D is undetermined. The ends were cut back, 6 bases at V and 8 bases at J, with 13 bases in the middle. CDR1 and CDR2 from the germline V gene are MNHEY and SVGAGI. The CDR3 has 13 residues. CDR3 bases: TGTGCCAGCAGCCCGCCCGGAGTCGAAAAACTGTTTTTT. This gives the protein CASSPPGVEKLFF.